This T cell receptor beta chain was found in a study of T-cell reconstitution after alpha-beta-depleted transplantation in children. The CDR3 has 13 amino acids. Germline values: CDR1 SQVTM, CDR2 ANQGSEA. V lost 7 bases, J lost 8 bases, and 11 bases stayed unmatched. The library targeted TCRbeta and was prepared with unique molecular identifiers. Via MiXCR, TCRdb re-called the PCR reads, giving one row per CDR3 protein. The data contain roughly 610,000 distinct CDR3 sequences, roughly a tenth of them singletons. This clonotype was observed many times. This receptor was identified in a human donor who donated a stem cell graft to a child with acute myeloid leukemia. The sample was PBMCs from the stem cell graft donor, taken from the stem cell graft. The chain couples TRBV29-1 to TRBJ2-1, with TRBD2 identical over 7 bases. The CDR3 is CSGGGASGDEQFF. Here the CDR3 DNA reads TGCAGCGGGGGGGGAGCAAGTGGCGATGAGCAGTTCTTC.